A single sample gave rise to the 7 T cell receptor beta chains below, sequenced in a study of radiotherapy plus CTLA-4 blockade in lung cancer. Clones were sequenced by immunoSEQ multiplex PCR, and TCRdb holds only the in-frame ones, with some missing. The profile shows 55,000 to 80,000 clones, around 87% of them singletons. Specimen: peripheral blood, collected from a patient treated with radiotherapy plus ipilimumab. These receptor sequences come from a human donor with non-small cell lung cancer that progressed on radiotherapy plus ipilimumab.

The chain has TRBV5-1 and TRBJ1-1; D perhaps matches TRBD1 (6 bases). There are 15 residues in the CDR3. Germline values: CDR1 SGHRS, CDR2 YFSETQ. The V gene lost 4 bases and the J gene lost 2 bases, with 15 bases spanning the gap. DNA for the CDR3: TGCGCCAGCAGCGCGGCAGGGGCTCGTAACACTGAAGCTTTCTTT. It translates to CASSAAGARNTEAFF.

The rearrangement uses TRBV11-3 and TRBJ2-1, with D uncertain. V lost 2 bases, J lost 7 bases, and 9 bases lay in between. The CDR3 totals 13 residues. Germline values: CDR1 SGHNT, CDR2 YENEEA. Written as DNA, the CDR3 is TGTGCCAGCAGCTTATCCGCAGAGAATGAGCAGTTCTTC. It translates to CASSLSAENEQFF.

This chain connects TRBV6-6 to TRBJ1-2; D perhaps matches TRBD1 (6 bases). The CDR3 extends over 14 amino acids. From germline, CDR1 is MNHNY and CDR2 SVGAGI (reference sequence). The germline V and J ends were trimmed by 0 bases and 5 bases, with 10 bases remaining between them. CDR3: CASSYSNRVYGYTF. CDR3 DNA sequence: TGTGCCAGCAGTTACTCGAACAGGGTTTATGGCTACACCTTC.

The chain employs TRBV19 and TRBJ1-1; 7 bases map to TRBD1. The CDR3 covers 15 residues. Germline lookup yields CDR1 LNHDA and CDR2 SQIVND (reference sequence). The V and J ends lost 4 bases and 2 bases, in that order; junction bases with no gene match: 7. The CDR3 protein is CASSTMGQLNTEAFF. CDR3 DNA sequence: TGTGCCAGTAGTACGATGGGACAGCTTAACACTGAAGCTTTCTTT.

V usage is TRBV6-4 and J usage is TRBJ1-5; D is undetermined. Trimming left V 9 bases short and J 4 bases short, with 13 bases between. The CDR3 spans 13 residues. Germline V gene sequence: CDR1 MRHNA, CDR2 SNTAGT. Written as DNA, the CDR3 is TGTGCCAGGCCGGTCAGTCCTAATCAGCCCCAGCATTTT. Translation gives CARPVSPNQPQHF.

The rearrangement links TRBV7-9 to TRBJ2-1, with D unresolved. Trimming pared 4 bases from V and 3 bases from J, leaving 16 bases between. Germline loops: CDR1 SEHNR, CDR2 FQNEAQ (reference sequence). This CDR3 spans 16 amino acids. Written as DNA, the CDR3 is TGTGCCAGCAGCTCTAGTAAGGAGTTTTTCTACAATGAGCAGTTCTTC. Amino acids: CASSSSKEFFYNEQFF.

The V call is TRBV28, the J call TRBJ1-5; weak D call: TRBD1 (5 bases). V lost 4 bases to trimming and J lost 3 bases, with 7 bases between them. The germline V gene encodes CDR1 MDHEN and CDR2 SYDVKM. This CDR3 contains 13 residues. CDR3 in DNA: TGTGCCAGCAGTTGGGGGAACAATCAGCCCCAGCATTTT. Translated: CASSWGNNQPQHF.